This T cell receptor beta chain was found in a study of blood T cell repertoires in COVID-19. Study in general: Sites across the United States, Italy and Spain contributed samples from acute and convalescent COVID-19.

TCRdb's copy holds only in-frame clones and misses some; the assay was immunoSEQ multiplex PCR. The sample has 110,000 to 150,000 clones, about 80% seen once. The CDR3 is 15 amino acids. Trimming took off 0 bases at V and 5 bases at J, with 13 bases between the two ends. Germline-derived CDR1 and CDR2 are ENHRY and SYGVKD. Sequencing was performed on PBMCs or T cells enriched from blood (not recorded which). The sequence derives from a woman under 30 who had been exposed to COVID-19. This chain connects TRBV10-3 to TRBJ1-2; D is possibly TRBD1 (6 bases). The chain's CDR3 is CAISESGAGVYGYTF. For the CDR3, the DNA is TGTGCCATCAGTGAGTCGGGGGCAGGGGTTTATGGCTACACCTTC.